These 17 T cell receptor beta chains were sequenced from one sample in a study of T-cell reconstitution after alpha-beta-depleted transplantation in children. Unique molecular identifiers tagged the TCRbeta library. MiXCR was run by TCRdb on the PCR reads, yielding one entry per CDR3 protein. Of about 980,000 distinct CDR3 sequences detected, roughly 29% appear once; the ten largest clones hold over 25%. The material was PBMCs, mostly from graft donor cells, obtained 360 days after TCRalphabeta/CD19-depleted stem cell transplant. These TCRs come from a boy younger than two who had a stem cell transplant for SCID, so the T cells may come from the graft donor.

This clonotype has just a few counts. The chain has TRBV6-1 and TRBJ2-5; 8 bases map to TRBD1. Per the germline V gene, CDR1 is MNHNS and CDR2 is SASEGT. J was trimmed by 2 bases and V by 6 bases; bases with no gene match: 11. This CDR3 contains 16 residues. The CDR3 DNA is TGTGCCAGCAGCCGAGGGCAGGGGGCGTCTCAAGAGACCCAGTACTTC. Amino acid sequence: CASSRGQGASQETQYF.

The J gene is TRBJ1-1, the V gene TRBV6-1, with a possible D match to TRBD1 (5 bases). V lost 6 bases, J lost 4 bases, and 12 bases lay in between. Germline V gene lookup returns CDR1 MNHNS and CDR2 SASEGT. CDR3 length: 13 amino acids. CDR3 protein: CASRSPTGTEAFF. The CDR3 DNA reads TGTGCCAGCAGGAGCCCCACAGGCACTGAAGCTTTCTTT.

The chain employs TRBV20-1 and TRBJ1-6; 7 bases agree with TRBD1. Per germline, CDR1 DFQATT and CDR2 SNEGSKA (reference sequence). The CDR3 is made up of 14 amino acids. The V and J ends lost 5 bases and 7 bases, in that order; junction bases with no gene match: 8. The CDR3 DNA follows: TGCAGTGCTTCCCCGACAGGGATCAATTCACCCCTCCACTTT. Translating gives CSASPTGINSPLHF.

The V call is TRBV5-6, the J call TRBJ2-7; D may be TRBD1 (5 bases). CDR1 SGHDT and CDR2 YYEEEE come from the germline V gene. V was shortened by 1 base and J by 7 bases, with 12 bases between the two germline ends. This CDR3 is built from 13 residues. For the CDR3, the DNA is TGTGCCAGCAGCTTGTCAGGGCCGAGAGAGCAGTACTTC. Translation: CASSLSGPREQYF.

This rearrangement joins TRBV4-2 to TRBJ1-5, with TRBD1 matching over 10 bases. This CDR3 has 16 residues. Germline CDR1 reads LGHNA; CDR2 reads YNFKEQ. V was pared by 3 bases and J by 6 bases, with 8 bases of the junction left unmatched. The CDR3 here is CASSQNDRGRVQPQHF. The CDR3 DNA is TGTGCCAGCAGCCAGAACGACAGGGGGCGAGTTCAGCCCCAGCATTTT.

The chain joins TRBV12-3 or TRBV12-4 to TRBJ2-2, with D possibly TRBD2 on 5 matching bases. The length of the CDR3 is 16 residues. V lost 3 bases, J lost 4 bases, and 15 bases lay in between. CDR3 residues: CASSLDRVGSTGELFF. As DNA, the CDR3 is TGTGCCAGCAGTTTGGATAGGGTTGGGAGCACCGGGGAGCTGTTTTTT.

This chain links TRBV6-1 with TRBJ1-1; no reliable D call. Germline V lookup: CDR1 MNHNS, CDR2 SASEGT. There are 13 residues in the CDR3. With 8 bases removed from V and 1 base from J, the gap between germline ends came to 11 bases. Here the CDR3 reads CASLARQNTEAFF. CDR3 coding DNA: TGTGCCAGCCTTGCCAGGCAGAACACTGAAGCTTTCTTT.

V gene TRBV6-2 or TRBV6-3 combines with J gene TRBJ2-5, with 7 positions matching TRBD2. CDR3 length equals 16 residues. V lost 0 bases and J lost 4; bases outside the gene matches: 8. CDR1 is MNHEY and CDR2 is SVGEGT in the germline V gene. CDR3: CASSYSKVAGSETQYF. CDR3 DNA: TGTGCCAGCAGTTACTCTAAGGTAGCGGGTTCAGAGACCCAGTACTTC.

The CDR3 region has the DNA TGTGCCAGCAGCCCCAGGGGGGGAGCTTTCTTT. Protein product: CASSPRGGAFF. The chain has TRBV6-6 and TRBJ1-1, with 7 bases lining up with TRBD1. Unmatched junction bases numbered 5, after V lost 6 bases and J lost 10 bases. The germline V gene encodes CDR1 MNHNY and CDR2 SVGAGI (reference sequence). This CDR3 is 11 amino acids long.

This clonotype was seen only a few times. The rearrangement links TRBV5-1 to TRBJ1-1; a possible D gene is TRBD1 (6 bases). Trimming removed 0 bases from V and 6 bases from J, with 9 bases in between. This CDR3 is built from 13 residues. The V gene's germline CDR1 is SGHRS and CDR2 YFSETQ. Here the CDR3 reads CASSLGGGPEAFF. CDR3 coding DNA: TGCGCCAGCAGCTTGGGGGGGGGCCCTGAAGCTTTCTTT.

The chain carries TRBV28 and TRBJ1-1; 8 nucleotides agree with TRBD1. Germline V CDR1 and CDR2: MDHEN, SYDVKM. V trimming: 4 bases; J trimming: 3 bases; junction bases outside the gene matches: 7. This CDR3 comprises 15 residues. As DNA, the CDR3 is TGTGCCAGCAGTTCTCTTATGACAGGGGACACTGAAGCTTTCTTT. It translates to CASSSLMTGDTEAFF. The whole variable domain, filled in from reference TRBV28 and TRBJ1-1, reads DVKVTQSSRYLVKRTGEKVFLECVQDMDHENMFWYRQDPGLGLRLIYFSYDVKMKEKGDIPEGYSVSREKKERFSLILESASTNQTSMYLCASSSLMTGDTEAFFGQGTRLTVV.

The chain uses TRBV10-2 and TRBJ1-1; 8 bases agree with TRBD1. This CDR3 comprises 14 residues. Trimming took 8 bases from V and 5 from J; bases not matched to a gene: 10. From germline, CDR1 is WSHSY and CDR2 SAAADI. CDR3 protein: CASRADRVATEAFF. The CDR3 DNA sequence: TGCGCCAGCCGAGCGGACAGGGTTGCAACTGAAGCTTTCTTT.

This clonotype appeared a few times. The J gene is TRBJ1-1, the V gene TRBV10-3; no reliable D call. CDR3 size: 14 residues. V gave up 6 bases and J gave up 1 base, with 12 bases separating them. CDR1 is ENHRY and CDR2 is SYGVKD in the germline V gene. Written as DNA, the CDR3 is TGTGCCATCAGATCCAGAGAGAGGAACACTGAAGCTTTCTTT. Its translation is CAIRSRERNTEAFF.

This clonotype turned up a few times. The chain links TRBV28 to TRBJ2-7; TRBD2 might be the D (5 bases). There are 13 residues in the CDR3. V was trimmed by 2 bases and J by 8 bases, leaving 13 bases between them. CDR1 MDHEN and CDR2 SYDVKM come from the germline V gene. CDR3 region: CASSLLGSAQQYF. Written as DNA, the CDR3 is TGTGCCAGCAGTTTACTGGGGAGTGCACAGCAGTACTTC.

CDR3 residues: CSVEGPGGPAFF. CDR3 bases: TGCAGCGTTGAGGGACCCGGGGGACCAGCTTTCTTT. The rearrangement uses TRBV29-1 and TRBJ1-1, with D maybe TRBD1 (5 bases). V lost 3 bases, J lost 10 bases, and 15 bases lay in between. Germline-derived CDR1 and CDR2 are SQVTM and ANQGSEA. This CDR3 is 12 amino acids long. Full variable domain (outside the CDR3, taken from reference TRBV29-1 and TRBJ1-1): SAVISQKPSRDICQRGTSLTIQCQVDSQVTMMFWYRQQPGQSLTLIATANQGSEATYESGFVIDKFPISRPNLTFSTLTVSNMSPEDSSIYLCSVEGPGGPAFFGQGTRLTVV.

This chain joins TRBV20-1 and TRBJ1-1, with D maybe TRBD1 (5 bases). The CDR3 runs 13 residues. Germline loops: CDR1 DFQATT, CDR2 SNEGSKA (reference sequence). V lost 5 bases and J lost 4, with 14 bases in between. CDR3 DNA sequence: TGCAGTGCTCACCTGGGGGGGAGCACTGAAGCTTTCTTT. It translates to CSAHLGGSTEAFF.

V is TRBV27 and J is TRBJ1-1, with a tentative D call TRBD1 (5 bases). The germline gives CDR1 MNHEY, CDR2 SMNVEV (reference sequence). The length of the CDR3 is 14 residues. The V gene lost 7 bases and the J gene lost 3 bases, with 15 bases spanning the gap. CDR3 sequence reads: CASNIQAGDTEAFF. In DNA form, the CDR3 reads TGTGCCAGCAATATACAGGCTGGCGACACTGAAGCTTTCTTT.